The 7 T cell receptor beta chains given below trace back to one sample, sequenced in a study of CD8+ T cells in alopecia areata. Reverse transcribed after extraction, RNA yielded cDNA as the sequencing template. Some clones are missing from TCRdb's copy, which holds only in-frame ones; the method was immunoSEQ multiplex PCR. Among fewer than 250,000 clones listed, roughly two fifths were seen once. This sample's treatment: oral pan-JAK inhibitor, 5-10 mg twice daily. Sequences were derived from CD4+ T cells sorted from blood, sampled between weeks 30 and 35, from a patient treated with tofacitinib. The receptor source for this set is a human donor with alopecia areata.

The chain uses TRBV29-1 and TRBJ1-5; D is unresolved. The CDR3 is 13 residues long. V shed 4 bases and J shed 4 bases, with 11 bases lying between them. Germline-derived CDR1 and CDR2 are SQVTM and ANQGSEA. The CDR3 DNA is TGCAGCGTTGGGCTTCCGGGGAATCAGCCCCAGCATTTT. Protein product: CSVGLPGNQPQHF.

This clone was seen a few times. DNA of the CDR3: TGTGCCGGAACCCAATCGGGGAACACTGAAGCTTTCTTT. Translating gives CAGTQSGNTEAFF. The chain employs TRBV30 and TRBJ1-1; no firm D call. Germline V gene data show CDR1 as GTSNPN and CDR2 as SVGIG (reference sequence). V was trimmed by 8 bases and J by 1 base, leaving 14 bases between them. CDR3 length: 13 amino acids.

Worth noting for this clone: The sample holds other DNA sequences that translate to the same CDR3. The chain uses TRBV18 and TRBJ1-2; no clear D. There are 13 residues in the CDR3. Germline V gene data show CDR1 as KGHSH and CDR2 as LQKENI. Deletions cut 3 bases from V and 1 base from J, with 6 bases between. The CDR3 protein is CASSPDGNYGYTF. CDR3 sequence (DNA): TGTGCCAGCTCACCGGACGGTAACTATGGCTACACCTTC.

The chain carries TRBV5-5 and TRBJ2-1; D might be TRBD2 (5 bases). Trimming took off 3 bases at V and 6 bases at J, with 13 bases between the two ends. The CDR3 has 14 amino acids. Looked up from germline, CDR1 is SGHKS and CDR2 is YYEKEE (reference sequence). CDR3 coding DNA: TGTGCCAGCAGCTCAGTACTAGTGATCAATGAGCAGTTCTTC. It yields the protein CASSSVLVINEQFF.

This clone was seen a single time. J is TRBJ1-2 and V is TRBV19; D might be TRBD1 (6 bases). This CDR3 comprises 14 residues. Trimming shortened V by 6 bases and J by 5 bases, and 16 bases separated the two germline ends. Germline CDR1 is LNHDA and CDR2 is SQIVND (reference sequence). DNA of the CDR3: TGTGCCAGTAGACCGACAGGCGACCTATATGGCTACACCTTC. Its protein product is CASRPTGDLYGYTF. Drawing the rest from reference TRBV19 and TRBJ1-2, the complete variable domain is DGGITQSPKYLFRKEGQNVTLSCEQNLNHDAMYWYRQDPGQGLRLIYYSQIVNDFQKGDIAEGYSVSREKKESFPLTVTSAQKNPTAFYLCASRPTGDLYGYTFGSGTRLTVV.

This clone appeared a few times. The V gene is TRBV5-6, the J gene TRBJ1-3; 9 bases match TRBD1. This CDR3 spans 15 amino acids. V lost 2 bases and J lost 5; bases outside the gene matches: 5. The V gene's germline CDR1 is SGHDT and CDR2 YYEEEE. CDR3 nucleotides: TGTGCCAGCAGCTTCGGGACAGGGAGCAGAAACACCATATATTTT. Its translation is CASSFGTGSRNTIYF.

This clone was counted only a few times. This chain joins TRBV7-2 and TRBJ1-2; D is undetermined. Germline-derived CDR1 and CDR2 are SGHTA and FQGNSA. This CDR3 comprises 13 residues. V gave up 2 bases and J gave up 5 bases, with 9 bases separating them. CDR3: CASSLSRAYGYTF. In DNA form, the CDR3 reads TGTGCCAGCAGCTTAAGTCGGGCTTATGGCTACACCTTC.